This T cell receptor (beta chain) was identified in a study of early T cells in non-severe SARS-CoV-2 infection (TCRdb year 2021). General notes on the study: TCR sequencing used bulk RNA from unsorted whole blood, so alpha and beta chains could not be paired. Paper-wide results and their limitations: VDJdb matching was skewed toward anti-spike CD8 responses and likely underestimated virus-specific expansions, missing private and CD4 specificities.

This clonotype turned up a few times. Its antigen is unknown. No qualities accompany the bases; no much larger clone lies one base away. The library came from 5' RACE. The listed sequencing device is NextSeq 500. The TCR library protocol attached unique molecular identifiers to individual cDNA molecules to correct for sequencing error and PCR bias. Both TCR alpha and beta chains were sequenced, and tight co-correlation was observed between alpha and beta sequence abundances in each sample. Under the source paper's analysis protocol: Decombinator V4 was used to annotate TCR sequences for V gene, J gene and CDR3. Expanded TCRs were defined as changing significantly between any two time points under a Poisson model with p below 0.0001. TCR abundances were normalised to the total number of TCRs sequenced per sample and were expressed as counts per million. MAIT TCRs were defined by TRAV1-2 paired with TRAJ12, TRAJ20 or TRAJ33, and iNKT TCRs by TRAV10 paired with TRAJ18. VDJdb, accessed 1 November 2021, was searched for CMV, EBV and SARS-CoV-2 annotated TCRs, excluding TCRs annotated for multiple antigens. Through fastp at Q25 and MiXCR, TCRdb rebuilt clones from the public reads, retaining in-frame beta chains. Rows merge per CDR3 protein into single entries with the most common DNA and genes. Clone size and V and J calls follow TCRdb, not the original study. Recorded for this sample are tens of thousands of distinct CDR3 sequences; 5.5% to 8% of them occurred a single time. The top ten clones comprise around 2.8% of the sample.

Set within a cohort of healthcare workers in London, UK, this nested case-control study involved weekly PCR testing of nasopharyngeal swabs along with blood sampling. Healthcare workers were recruited during the week of the UK lockdown, between 23 and 31 March 2020, and followed weekly for up to roughly 15 weeks. The CDR3, cysteine through phenylalanine, is 15 amino acids long. The sequence is cut down to CDR3 DNA, 45 bases in frame from base 1. V sheds 5 bases and J sheds 8 bases, leaving 19 bases between their ends. Reading the germline V gene gives CDR1 SGHTA and CDR2 FQGNSA. This receptor chain uses TRBV7-2 and TRBJ2-4; a tentative D match to TRBD2 spans 5 bases. The source material was whole blood, sampled at baseline. This sequence was found in an adult who was a healthcare worker with PCR-confirmed SARS-CoV-2 infection or an uninfected control (not recorded which). The CDR3 region reads CASSPAGNGPDIQYF. Here is the DNA: TGTGCCAGCAGCCCGGCCGGGAACGGCCCTGACATTCAGTACTTC.